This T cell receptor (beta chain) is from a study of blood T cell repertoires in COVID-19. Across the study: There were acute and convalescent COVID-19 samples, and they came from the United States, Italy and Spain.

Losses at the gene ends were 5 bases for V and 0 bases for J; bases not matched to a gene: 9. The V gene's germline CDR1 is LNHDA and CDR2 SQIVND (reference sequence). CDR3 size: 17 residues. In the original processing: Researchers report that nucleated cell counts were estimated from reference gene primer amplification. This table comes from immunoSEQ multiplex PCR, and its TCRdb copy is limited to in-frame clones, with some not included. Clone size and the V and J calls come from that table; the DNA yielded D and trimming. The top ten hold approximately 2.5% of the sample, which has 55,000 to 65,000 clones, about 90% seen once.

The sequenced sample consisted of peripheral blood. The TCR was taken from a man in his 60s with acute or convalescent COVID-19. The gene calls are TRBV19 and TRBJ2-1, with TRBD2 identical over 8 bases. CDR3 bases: TGTGCCAGTAGTCATCTAGCGGGTCAGAGCTCCTACAATGAGCAGTTCTTC. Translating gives CASSHLAGQSSYNEQFF.